This record concerns one T cell receptor beta chain sequence. Genomic DNA came from blood conventional CD4+ T cells gated CD25-low CD127-high. The CDR3 runs 15 residues. V shed 2 bases and J shed 5 bases, with 16 bases lying between them. Germline V gene data show CDR1 as PRHDT and CDR2 as FYEKMQ (reference sequence). This record comes from a study of regulatory and conventional T cells in RAG deficiency. Libraries were prepared by immunoSEQ multiplex PCR; TCRdb keeps only in-frame clonotypes and omits some of them. The sample has about 50,000 clones, over 80% seen once. This sample was shared with a second study, whose subject was regulatory T cells. That source adds: The PCR used 52 TRBV and 13 TRBJ primers. Regulatory T cells showed the strongest V-J pair restriction and V/J gene skewing among patient repertoires.

What was sequenced was CD4+ effector T cells sorted from blood. This chain links TRBV13 with TRBJ2-7, with D tentatively TRBD1 (5 bases). The origin of this receptor is a human donor in good health. The CDR3 sequence: CASSLYEIGVHEQYF. For the CDR3, the DNA is TGTGCCAGCAGCTTATATGAGATAGGGGTACACGAGCAGTACTTC.